This entry lists 17 T cell receptor beta chains sequenced from one sample in a study of blood T cell repertoires in COVID-19. Measured with immunoSEQ multiplex PCR; TCRdb has only the in-frame clones, and not every one. The table has 80,000 to 100,000 clones, about 74% seen once; the top ten hold 3.9%. Sample: peripheral blood. These receptor sequences come from a man aged 65-85 years with COVID-19, enrolled during active disease.

This chain uses TRBV28 with TRBJ2-3, with D perhaps TRBD2 (6 bases). Trimming removed 6 bases from V and 2 bases from J, with 15 bases in between. Germline V gene data show CDR1 as MDHEN and CDR2 as SYDVKM. The CDR3 runs to 15 residues. This CDR3 is CASSQNGGPTDTQYF. The CDR3 DNA follows: TGTGCCAGCAGCCAAAACGGGGGTCCCACAGATACGCAGTATTTT.

The CDR3 sequence: CASSQGLHYNEQFF. CDR3 coding DNA: TGTGCCAGCAGCCAAGGACTCCACTACAATGAGCAGTTCTTC. The genes are TRBV14 and TRBJ2-1; no reliable D call. The CDR3 has 14 residues. CDR1 and CDR2 from the germline V gene are SGHDN and FVKESK. Trimming cost V 1 base and J 3 bases, with 7 bases left between them.

This chain connects TRBV6-4 to TRBJ1-5; 8 bases are a match to TRBD1. Germline CDR1 MRHNA, CDR2 SNTAGT. Trimming cost V 7 bases and J 3 bases; bases outside gene matches: 8. The CDR3 consists of 15 residues. The CDR3 nucleotides read TGTGCCAGCACTGGACAGGGAGTTAACAATCAGCCCCAGCATTTT. Translation gives CASTGQGVNNQPQHF.

The rearrangement uses TRBV2 and TRBJ2-2; maybe TRBD2 (5 bases). V lost 8 bases and J 0 bases, leaving 13 bases between the germline ends. CDR3 length equals 15 residues. Germline lookup yields CDR1 SNHLY and CDR2 FYNNEI. This CDR3 reads CASSGVVSNTGELFF. CDR3 sequence (DNA): TGTGCCAGCTCCGGGGTAGTCTCGAACACCGGGGAGCTGTTTTTT.

The gene calls are TRBV10-3 and TRBJ2-1, with D perhaps TRBD2 (5 bases). Between the trimmed V and J ends, which lost 0 bases and 7 bases, there was a span of 10 bases. Germline V gene data show CDR1 as ENHRY and CDR2 as SYGVKD. This CDR3 comprises 14 residues. CDR3 sequence: CAISESRRGNEQFF. In DNA, the CDR3 is TGTGCCATCAGTGAGTCGAGACGGGGAAATGAGCAGTTCTTC.

The chain employs TRBV24-1 and TRBJ2-1; 7 positions match TRBD2. This CDR3 contains 14 residues. V lost 4 bases, J lost 9 bases, and 8 bases stayed unmatched. The V gene's germline CDR1 is KGHDR and CDR2 SFDVKD. CDR3 DNA sequence: TGTGCCACCAGTGACAAGGGGCGGACTAGTGAGCAGTTCTTC. As protein: CATSDKGRTSEQFF.

This clone was observed a handful of times. The CDR3 DNA reads as TGTGCCAGCAGAAGAGGGGGCGCCGGGAACACTGAAGCTTTCTTT. Protein: CASRRGGAGNTEAFF. V gene TRBV28 combines with J gene TRBJ1-1, with 7 positions matching TRBD1. In germline, CDR1 is MDHEN, CDR2 SYDVKM. CDR3 length: 15 amino acids. J gave up 1 base and V 6 bases, and 8 bases lay outside the gene matches.

The V and J genes are TRBV6-5 and TRBJ2-3, with 11 bases identical to TRBD2. Germline V gene data show CDR1 as MNHEY and CDR2 as SVGAGI. The CDR3 length is 15 residues. V lost 5 bases and J lost 5; bases outside the gene matches: 6. Here the CDR3 reads CASSTGTSGIDTQYF. CDR3 DNA: TGTGCCAGCAGTACCGGGACTAGCGGTATAGATACGCAGTATTTT.

The chain couples TRBV4-3 to TRBJ1-5, with TRBD1 as a possible D gene (6 bases). Per germline, CDR1 LGHNA and CDR2 YSLEER. V shed 3 bases and J shed 4 bases, with 13 bases lying between them. This CDR3 spans 15 amino acids. Here the CDR3 reads CASSQSTGSNQPQHF. The CDR3 coding sequence is TGCGCCAGCAGCCAGAGTACAGGGTCAAATCAGCCCCAGCATTTT.

This clone has a count of ten or more. The chain joins TRBV15 to TRBJ2-7; unclear D gene. The CDR3 is 11 amino acids. The V gene lost 3 bases and the J gene lost 5 bases, with 5 bases spanning the gap. Germline V CDR1 and CDR2: LNHNV, YYDKDF (reference sequence). CDR3 coding DNA: TGTGCCACCAGCAGCATAGACGAGCAGTACTTC. It yields the protein CATSSIDEQYF.

Details on this clone: A junction end diverges from the germline sequence, so it may reflect a read error. The chain has TRBV7-7 and TRBJ2-2; 10 bases fit TRBD2. The CDR3 extends over 15 amino acids. The germline V gene encodes CDR1 SSHAT and CDR2 FNYEAQ (reference sequence). CDR3 coding DNA: TGTGCTAGCAGCTTAGCGGGAGGCCGGGCCGGGGAGCTGTTTTTT. Translated: CASSLAGGRAGELFF.

The chain uses TRBV7-9 and TRBJ2-5; TRBD1 matches at 9 bases. J lost 1 base, V lost 5 bases, and 5 bases had no gene match. CDR1 is SEHNR, CDR2 FQNEAQ, per germline (reference sequence). This CDR3 has 15 residues. CDR3 sequence: CASSLWTGAQETQYF. CDR3 DNA: TGTGCCAGCAGCCTTTGGACAGGGGCCCAAGAGACCCAGTACTTC.

This chain uses TRBV11-2 with TRBJ2-1, with D unclear. Germline CDR1 SGHAT, CDR2 FQNNGV. Between the trimmed V and J ends, which lost 2 bases and 7 bases, there was a span of 9 bases. This CDR3 region has 13 residues. CDR3: CASSLWRINEQFF. CDR3 nucleotide sequence: TGTGCCAGCAGCTTATGGAGAATTAATGAGCAGTTCTTC.

The V gene is TRBV5-5, the J gene TRBJ1-5; D not resolved. The CDR3 is 12 amino acids. Germline V gene lookup returns CDR1 SGHKS and CDR2 YYEKEE (reference sequence). Trimming removed 0 bases at V and 8 bases at J, with 6 bases between. Here the CDR3 DNA reads TGTGCCAGCAGCTTGGGGAGGGAGCCCCAGCATTTT. Translated, it gives CASSLGREPQHF.

The chain recombines TRBV20-1 with TRBJ2-7; tentatively, D is TRBD2 (6 bases). V lost 3 bases to trimming and J lost 1 base, with 13 bases between them. CDR1 is DFQATT, CDR2 SNEGSKA, per germline (reference sequence). The CDR3 spans 14 residues. CDR3 sequence reads: CSASWTTPSYEQYF. The DNA for the CDR3 is TGCAGTGCTAGTTGGACTACCCCTTCCTACGAGCAGTACTTC.

This clone was observed once. The chain uses TRBV27 and TRBJ2-7; 9 bases line up with TRBD1. The CDR3 is 13 residues long. Germline V gives CDR1 MNHEY, CDR2 SMNVEV (reference sequence). The junction had 8 bases not matched to a gene; V was cut back by 2 bases and J by 12 bases. CDR3 sequence (DNA): TGTGCCAGCAGTTTAAGGGGACAGGGTATTTTGTACTTC. The encoded protein is CASSLRGQGILYF.

This chain links TRBV25-1 with TRBJ1-1; 10 bases match TRBD1. Germline V gives CDR1 MGHDK, CDR2 SYGVNS. This CDR3 is built from 15 residues. Trimming cost V 3 bases and J 6 bases; bases outside gene matches: 7. CDR3 sequence reads: CASSDRGQGSAEAFF. The CDR3 coding sequence is TGTGCCAGCAGTGACAGGGGACAGGGGAGCGCTGAAGCTTTCTTT. Full variable domain (remainder filled in from reference TRBV25-1 and TRBJ1-1): EADIYQTPRYLVIGTGKKITLECSQTMGHDKMYWYQQDPGMELHLIHYSYGVNSTEKGDLSSESTVSRIRTEHFPLTLESARPSHTSQYLCASSDRGQGSAEAFFGQGTRLTVV.